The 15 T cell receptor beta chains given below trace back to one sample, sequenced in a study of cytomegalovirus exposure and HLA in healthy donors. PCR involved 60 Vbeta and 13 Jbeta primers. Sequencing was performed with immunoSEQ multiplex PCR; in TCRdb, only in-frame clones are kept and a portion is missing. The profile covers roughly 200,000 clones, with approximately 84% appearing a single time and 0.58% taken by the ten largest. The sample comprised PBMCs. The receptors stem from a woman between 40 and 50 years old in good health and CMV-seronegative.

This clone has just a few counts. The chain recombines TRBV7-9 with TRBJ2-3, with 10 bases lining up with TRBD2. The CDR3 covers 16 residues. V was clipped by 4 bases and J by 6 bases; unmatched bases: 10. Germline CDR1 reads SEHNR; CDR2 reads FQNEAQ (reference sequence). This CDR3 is CASSSPAGGLTDTQYF. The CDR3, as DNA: TGTGCCAGCAGCTCCCCAGCGGGGGGGCTAACGGATACGCAGTATTTT.

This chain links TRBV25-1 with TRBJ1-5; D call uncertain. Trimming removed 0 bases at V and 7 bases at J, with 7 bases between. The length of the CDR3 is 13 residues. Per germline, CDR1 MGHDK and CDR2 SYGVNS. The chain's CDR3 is CASSEYSGQPQHF. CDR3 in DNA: TGTGCCAGCAGTGAATATAGCGGCCAGCCCCAGCATTTT.

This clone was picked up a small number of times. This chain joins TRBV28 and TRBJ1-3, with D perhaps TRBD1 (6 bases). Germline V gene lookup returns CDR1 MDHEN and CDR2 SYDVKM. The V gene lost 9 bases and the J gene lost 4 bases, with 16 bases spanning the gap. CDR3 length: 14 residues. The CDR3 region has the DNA TGTGCCAGTCTATCGCAGGGGAGAGGAAACACCATATATTTT. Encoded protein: CASLSQGRGNTIYF.

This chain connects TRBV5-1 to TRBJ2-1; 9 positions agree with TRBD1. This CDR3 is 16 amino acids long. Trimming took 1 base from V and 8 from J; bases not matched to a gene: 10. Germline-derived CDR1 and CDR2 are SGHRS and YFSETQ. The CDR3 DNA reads TGCGCCAGCAGCTTGACCGGCCCCGGGACAGGGTATGAGCAGTTCTTC. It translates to CASSLTGPGTGYEQFF.

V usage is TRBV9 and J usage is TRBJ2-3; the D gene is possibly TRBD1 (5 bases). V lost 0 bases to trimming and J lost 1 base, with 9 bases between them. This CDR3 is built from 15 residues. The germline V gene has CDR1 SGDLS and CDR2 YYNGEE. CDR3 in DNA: TGTGCCAGCAGCGTAGGGGGCCCGGGCACAGATACGCAGTATTTT. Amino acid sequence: CASSVGGPGTDTQYF.

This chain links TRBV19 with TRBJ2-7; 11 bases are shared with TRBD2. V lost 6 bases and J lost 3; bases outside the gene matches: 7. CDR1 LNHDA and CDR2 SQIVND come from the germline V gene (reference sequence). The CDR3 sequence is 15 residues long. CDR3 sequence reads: CASRPTSGGLYEQYF. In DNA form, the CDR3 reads TGTGCCAGTAGACCTACTAGCGGGGGTCTCTACGAGCAGTACTTC.

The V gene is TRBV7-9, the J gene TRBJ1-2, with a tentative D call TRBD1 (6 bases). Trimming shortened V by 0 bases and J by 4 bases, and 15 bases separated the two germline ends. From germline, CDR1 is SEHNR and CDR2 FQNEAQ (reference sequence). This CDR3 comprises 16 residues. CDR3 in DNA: TGTGCCAGCAGCTTAGCTGAGACAGGCCCCCTCTATGGCTACACCTTC. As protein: CASSLAETGPLYGYTF. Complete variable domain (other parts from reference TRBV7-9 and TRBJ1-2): DTGVSQNPRHKITKRGQNVTFRCDPISEHNRLYWYRQTLGQGPEFLTYFQNEAQLEKSRLLSDRFSAERPKGSFSTLEIQRTEQGDSAMYLCASSLAETGPLYGYTFGSGTRLTVV.

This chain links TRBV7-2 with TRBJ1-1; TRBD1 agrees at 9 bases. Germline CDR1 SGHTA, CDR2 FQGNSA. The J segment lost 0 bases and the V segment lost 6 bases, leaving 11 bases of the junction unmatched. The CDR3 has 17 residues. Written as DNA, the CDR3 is TGTGCCAGCAGACCAACGGGACAGGGATTCATGAACACTGAAGCTTTCTTT. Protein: CASRPTGQGFMNTEAFF.

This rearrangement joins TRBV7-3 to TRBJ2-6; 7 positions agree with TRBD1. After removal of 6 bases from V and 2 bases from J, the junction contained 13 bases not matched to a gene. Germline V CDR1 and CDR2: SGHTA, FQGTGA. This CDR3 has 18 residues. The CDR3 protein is CASSPATGSLAGANVLTF. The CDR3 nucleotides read TGTGCCAGCAGTCCCGCGACAGGGAGTTTGGCTGGGGCCAACGTCCTGACTTTC.

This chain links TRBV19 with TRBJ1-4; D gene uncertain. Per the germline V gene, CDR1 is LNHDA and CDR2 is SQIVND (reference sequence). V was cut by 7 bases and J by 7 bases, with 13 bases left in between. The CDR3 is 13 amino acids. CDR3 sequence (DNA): TGTGCCAGTAAAAGACCAGGTGGTGAAAAACTGTTTTTT. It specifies CASKRPGGEKLFF.

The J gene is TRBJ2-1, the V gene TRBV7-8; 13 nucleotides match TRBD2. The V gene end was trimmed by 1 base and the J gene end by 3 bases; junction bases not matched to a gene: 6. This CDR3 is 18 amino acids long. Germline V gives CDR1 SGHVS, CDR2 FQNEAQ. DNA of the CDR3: TGTGCCAGCAGCTTAGGTACTAGCGGGGGGGCAAGCTACAATGAGCAGTTCTTC. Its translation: CASSLGTSGGASYNEQFF.

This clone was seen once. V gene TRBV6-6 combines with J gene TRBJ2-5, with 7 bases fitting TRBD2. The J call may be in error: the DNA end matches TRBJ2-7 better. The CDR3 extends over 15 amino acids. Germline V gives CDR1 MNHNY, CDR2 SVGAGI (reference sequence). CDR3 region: CASRPGRDRDYEQYF. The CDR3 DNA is TGTGCCAGCAGACCGGGGAGGGATAGGGACTACGAGCAGTACTTC.

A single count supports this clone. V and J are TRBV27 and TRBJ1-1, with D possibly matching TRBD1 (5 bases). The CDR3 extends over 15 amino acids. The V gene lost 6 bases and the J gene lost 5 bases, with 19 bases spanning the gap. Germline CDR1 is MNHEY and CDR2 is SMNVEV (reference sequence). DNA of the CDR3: TGTGCCAGCAGCCGCTTCGGGGGGGATAGGACTGAAGCTTTCTTT. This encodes CASSRFGGDRTEAFF.

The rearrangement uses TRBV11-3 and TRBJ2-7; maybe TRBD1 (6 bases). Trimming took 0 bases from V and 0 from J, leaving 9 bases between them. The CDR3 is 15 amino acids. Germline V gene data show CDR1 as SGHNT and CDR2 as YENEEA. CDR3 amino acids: CASSLETGSSYEQYF. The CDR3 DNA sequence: TGTGCCAGCAGCTTAGAAACAGGGAGCTCCTACGAGCAGTACTTC.

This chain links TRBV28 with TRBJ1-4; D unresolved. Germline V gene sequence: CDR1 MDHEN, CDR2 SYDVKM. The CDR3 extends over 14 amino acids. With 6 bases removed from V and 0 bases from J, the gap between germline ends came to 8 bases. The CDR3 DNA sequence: TGTGCCAGCAGGGAGCCGGCAACTAATGAAAAACTGTTTTTT. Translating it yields CASREPATNEKLFF.